Listed below are T cell receptor beta chains from one sample, sequenced in a study of shared clonotypes between healthy human individuals. Assay used: immunoSEQ multiplex PCR; TCRdb lists only in-frame clones, some missing. Of over a million clones detected, around 75% appear once; the ten largest clones hold roughly 1.5%. Sequencing was done on a sample of memory CD4+ T cells sorted from blood. The origin of the receptors is a man aged 18 to 29 in good health. Both conserved end residues are part of each CDR3. A D gene is named only where the DNA matches it firmly. Part of the rows lack a size; the others show once, few, many or a class for expanded clones.

cdr3_length: 14; d_call: -; j_call: TRBJ2-6; clone_size: -; v_call: TRBV28; cdr3_nt: TGTGCCAGCAGCACAGGAACCGGGGCCAACGTCCTGACTTTC; cdr3_aa: CASSTGTGANVLTF
cdr3_length: 14; d_call: -; j_call: TRBJ2-6; clone_size: -; v_call: TRBV7-2; cdr3_nt: TGTGCCAGCAGCTTAAGCAGGGAGCCCAGGGTCCTGACTTTC; cdr3_aa: CASSLSREPRVLTF
cdr3_length: 13; d_call: -; j_call: TRBJ2-5; clone_size: -; v_call: TRBV4-3; cdr3_nt: TGCGCCAGCGGGACCACGGACGGAAAGACCCAGTACTTC; cdr3_aa: CASGTTDGKTQYF
cdr3_length: 13; d_call: TRBD1; j_call: TRBJ2-5; clone_size: few; v_call: TRBV7-3; cdr3_nt: TGTGCCAGCAGCCGTGGACAGGAAGAGACCCAGTACTTC; cdr3_aa: CASSRGQEETQYF
cdr3_length: 16; d_call: -; j_call: TRBJ2-2; clone_size: -; v_call: TRBV7-2; cdr3_nt: TGTGCCAGCAGCTTAGGGGGGGCTACGCGCACCGGGGAGCTGTTTTTT; cdr3_aa: CASSLGGATRTGELFF
cdr3_length: 15; d_call: TRBD2; j_call: TRBJ2-7; clone_size: -; v_call: TRBV7-9; cdr3_nt: TGTGCCAGCAGGGAGACTAGCGCGGTACTTAGCGAGCAGTACTTC; cdr3_aa: CASRETSAVLSEQYF
cdr3_length: 11; d_call: -; j_call: TRBJ2-5; clone_size: -; v_call: TRBV11-2; cdr3_nt: TGTGCCAGCAGTCGGCAAGAGACCCAGTACTTC; cdr3_aa: CASSRQETQYF
cdr3_length: 15; d_call: TRBD1; j_call: TRBJ2-3; clone_size: -; v_call: TRBV5-1; cdr3_nt: TGCGCCAGCAGCGGGACAGACCTTAGCACAGATACGCAGTATTTT; cdr3_aa: CASSGTDLSTDTQYF
cdr3_length: 15; d_call: TRBD1; j_call: TRBJ1-5; clone_size: -; v_call: TRBV2; cdr3_nt: TGTGCCAGCAGTGAGGGACAGGGGGCCGGTCAGCCCCAGCATTTT; cdr3_aa: CASSEGQGAGQPQHF
cdr3_length: 15; d_call: -; j_call: TRBJ2-7; clone_size: -; v_call: TRBV5-1; cdr3_nt: TGCGCCAGCAGCCCCGAGGGACACGGGTTCTACGAGCAGTACTTC; cdr3_aa: CASSPEGHGFYEQYF
cdr3_length: 12; d_call: -; j_call: TRBJ2-1; clone_size: -; v_call: TRBV7-9; cdr3_nt: TGTGCCAGCAACCAAGAGGGGAATGAGCAGTTCTTC; cdr3_aa: CASNQEGNEQFF
cdr3_length: 14; d_call: -; j_call: TRBJ1-1; clone_size: -; v_call: TRBV6-1; cdr3_nt: TGTGCCAGCAGTGCGACCCGTTCGAGCACTGAAGCTTTCTTT; cdr3_aa: CASSATRSSTEAFF
cdr3_length: 13; d_call: -; j_call: TRBJ2-1; clone_size: many; v_call: TRBV12-5; cdr3_nt: TGTGCTAGTGGCTGGGGGCAGTACAATGAGCAGTTCTTC; cdr3_aa: CASGWGQYNEQFF
cdr3_length: 19; d_call: -; j_call: TRBJ2-2; clone_size: -; v_call: TRBV7-2; cdr3_nt: TGTGCCAGCAGCTTAGATCACCATCGACCCGACGGGATTGTCGGGGAGCTGTTTTTT; cdr3_aa: CASSLDHHRPDGIVGELFF
cdr3_length: 14; d_call: -; j_call: TRBJ1-1; clone_size: -; v_call: TRBV19; cdr3_nt: TGTGCCAGTAGTATAGTCCGGCAGGGCCAAGAAGCTTTCTTT; cdr3_aa: CASSIVRQGQEAFF
cdr3_length: 15; d_call: -; j_call: TRBJ2-5; clone_size: -; v_call: TRBV15; cdr3_nt: TGTGCCACCAGCAGAGAAGGAGGAGTACAAGAGACCCAGTACTTC; cdr3_aa: CATSREGGVQETQYF
cdr3_length: 14; d_call: TRBD1; j_call: TRBJ1-5; clone_size: few; v_call: TRBV30; cdr3_nt: TGTGCCTGGGGATACAGGGGTCGCAATCAGCCCCAGCATTTT; cdr3_aa: CAWGYRGRNQPQHF
cdr3_length: 13; d_call: -; j_call: TRBJ1-1; clone_size: once; v_call: TRBV10-3; cdr3_nt: TGTGCCATCACCCCCGACAGAAACACTGAAGCTTTCTTT; cdr3_aa: CAITPDRNTEAFF
cdr3_length: 14; d_call: -; j_call: TRBJ2-5; clone_size: -; v_call: TRBV6-6; cdr3_nt: TGTGCCAGCAGCCTCGGACAGCCCGGAGAGACCCAGTACTTC; cdr3_aa: CASSLGQPGETQYF
cdr3_length: 13; d_call: -; j_call: TRBJ1-2; clone_size: -; v_call: TRBV5-1; cdr3_nt: TGCGCCAGCAGTCCTCAGGGTCTTGCGGGCTACACCTTC; cdr3_aa: CASSPQGLAGYTF
cdr3_length: 14; d_call: -; j_call: TRBJ1-6; clone_size: -; v_call: TRBV9; cdr3_nt: TGTGCCAGCAGCGTAGGACAATGGGATTCACCCCTCCACTTT; cdr3_aa: CASSVGQWDSPLHF
cdr3_length: 16; d_call: -; j_call: TRBJ2-7; clone_size: few; v_call: TRBV7-8; cdr3_nt: TGTGCCAGCAGCCCCCAGGGGGGGTTACCCCCCTACGAGCAGTACTTC; cdr3_aa: CASSPQGGLPPYEQYF
cdr3_length: 17; d_call: -; j_call: TRBJ1-5; clone_size: few; v_call: TRBV21-1; cdr3_nt: TGTGCCAGCAGCAAAGAGGGGGGACAGGGCAGCAATCAGCCCCAGCATTTT; cdr3_aa: CASSKEGGQGSNQPQHF
cdr3_length: 16; d_call: -; j_call: TRBJ2-3; clone_size: -; v_call: TRBV28; cdr3_nt: TGTGCCAGCAGCTCCGTCGGGCCTTTAGGTCAGGATACGCAGTATTTT; cdr3_aa: CASSSVGPLGQDTQYF
cdr3_length: 13; d_call: -; j_call: TRBJ1-2; clone_size: -; v_call: TRBV19; cdr3_nt: TGTGCCAGTAGTATAAGGCCCGACTATGGCTACACCTTC; cdr3_aa: CASSIRPDYGYTF
cdr3_length: 15; d_call: TRBD1; j_call: TRBJ2-2; clone_size: -; v_call: TRBV4-1; cdr3_nt: TGCGCCAGCAGACCTACAGGGGCCATCACCGGGGAGCTGTTTTTT; cdr3_aa: CASRPTGAITGELFF
cdr3_length: 13; d_call: -; j_call: TRBJ1-5; clone_size: -; v_call: TRBV11-2; cdr3_nt: TGTGCCAGCAGCTTAGGAGAACATCAGCCCCAGCATTTT; cdr3_aa: CASSLGEHQPQHF
cdr3_length: 15; d_call: -; j_call: TRBJ2-3; clone_size: -; v_call: TRBV2; cdr3_nt: TGTGCCAGCAGTGGAACTTTACAGGGTACAGATACGCAGTATTTT; cdr3_aa: CASSGTLQGTDTQYF
cdr3_length: 13; d_call: TRBD1; j_call: TRBJ2-7; clone_size: -; v_call: TRBV9; cdr3_nt: TGTGCCAGCAGCGCCGGACAGGGCCTCGGGCAGTACTTC; cdr3_aa: CASSAGQGLGQYF